This TCR beta chain is from a study of blood T cell repertoires in COVID-19. Looking at the study overall: Acute and convalescent COVID-19 samples came from the United States, Italy and Spain. T cells, B-cell-depleted T cells, or PBMCs supplied cDNA or gDNA.

Under the authors' procedure: Amplified reference gene primers provided the basis for estimating nucleated cell counts. TCRdb's table, derived via immunoSEQ multiplex PCR, lists solely in-frame clones and lacks some. V and J calls and clone size are copied from that table; D and trimming were computed from the DNA. The table includes almost 55,000 clones, around nine tenths detected once. CDR1 and CDR2 (germline): SNHLY, FYNNEI. The J segment lost 5 bases and the V segment lost 6 bases, leaving 8 bases of the junction unmatched. This CDR3 spans 14 amino acids. A few counts support this clone. This TCR was sampled from a human donor in a cohort sampled during active COVID-19. The source material was peripheral blood. The V gene is TRBV2, the J gene TRBJ1-2, with 8 nucleotides matching TRBD1. The CDR3: CASRREQGGYGYTF. The CDR3, as DNA: TGTGCCAGCAGGAGGGAACAGGGGGGGTATGGCTACACCTTC. The whole variable domain, filled in from reference TRBV2 and TRBJ1-2, reads EPEVTQTPSHQVTQMGQEVILRCVPISNHLYFYWYRQILGQKVEFLVSFYNNEISEKSEIFDDQFSVERPDGSNFTLKIRSTKLEDSAMYFCASRREQGGYGYTFGSGTRLTVV.